The next 9 T cell receptor beta chains were all read from a single sample in a study of T cells in Graves' hyperthyroidism and ophthalmopathy. Amplified TCR beta CDR3 regions came from RNA transcripts. TCR CDR3 regions were first amplified by RT-PCR with HTBI primers. In TCRdb, the multiplex PCR reads were re-called with MiXCR into one record per CDR3 protein. Of about 590,000 distinct CDR3 sequences listed, 13% to 15% are singletons. The sequenced material came from blood. These receptors originate from a woman aged 18-30 years with Graves' ophthalmopathy.

This clonotype was counted only a few times. The chain combines TRBV20-1 with TRBJ1-2; 8 bases agree with TRBD1. Germline CDR1 DFQATT, CDR2 SNEGSKA (reference sequence). V trimming: 1 base; J trimming: 4 bases; junction bases outside the gene matches: 11. The CDR3 loop spans 16 amino acids. CDR3 residues: CSARGSGDRLGYGYTF. CDR3 coding DNA: TGCAGTGCTAGAGGCAGCGGGGACAGGTTGGGCTATGGCTACACCTTC.

This clonotype has ten or more counts. V is TRBV30 and J is TRBJ1-1; D not certain. Germline CDR1 is GTSNPN and CDR2 is SVGIG (reference sequence). Trimming removed 0 bases at V and 4 bases at J, with 9 bases between. The CDR3 runs to 13 residues. The CDR3 coding sequence is TGTGCCTGGAGTGTAGGGCGACTCACTGAAGCTTTCTTT. The encoded protein is CAWSVGRLTEAFF. The complete variable domain, with remaining parts taken from reference TRBV30 and TRBJ1-1, reads SQTIHQWPATLVQPVGSPLSLECTVEGTSNPNLYWYRQAAGRGLQLLFYSVGIGQISSEVPQNLSASRPQDRQFILSSKKLLLSDSGFYLCAWSVGRLTEAFFGQGTRLTVV.

This clonotype was recorded at least ten times. V and J are TRBV11-3 and TRBJ1-1; D gene ambiguous. The CDR3 covers 14 residues. The germline V gene has CDR1 SGHNT and CDR2 YENEEA. V was clipped by 5 bases and J by 4 bases, with 14 bases between them. CDR3 in amino acids: CASSTLKGRTEAFF. Here the CDR3 DNA reads TGTGCCAGCAGCACCCTGAAAGGACGCACTGAAGCTTTCTTT.

This clonotype was seen more than once but under ten times. The J gene is TRBJ1-2, the V gene TRBV2; D uncertain. There are 13 residues in the CDR3. Between the trimmed V and J ends, which lost 1 base and 5 bases, there was a span of 8 bases. Germline assignment: CDR1 SNHLY and CDR2 FYNNEI. Here the CDR3 reads CASSEEVSYGYTF. In DNA form, the CDR3 reads TGTGCCAGCAGTGAAGAGGTCTCTTATGGCTACACCTTC.

This clonotype was seen repeatedly, ten times or more. The rearrangement uses TRBV4-1 and TRBJ1-1; D is possibly TRBD1 (5 bases). Trimming removed 0 bases from V and 1 base from J, with 12 bases in between. The CDR3 is 16 amino acids. Germline V gives CDR1 MGHRA, CDR2 YSYEKL. The CDR3 sequence is CASSQDQGAWNTEAFF. The CDR3 bases are TGCGCCAGCAGCCAAGATCAGGGCGCTTGGAACACTGAAGCTTTCTTT.

At least ten counts were recorded for this clonotype. The chain recombines TRBV11-3 with TRBJ2-5, with 14 bases aligning to TRBD2. V lost 3 bases to trimming and J lost 5 bases; unmatched junction nucleotides: 5. The CDR3 extends over 16 amino acids. CDR1 and CDR2 (germline): SGHNT, YENEEA. The CDR3 DNA reads as TGTGCCAGCAGCTTGACTAGCGGGAGGGCAGGGGAGACCCAGTACTTC. It yields the protein CASSLTSGRAGETQYF.

The sample holds many counts of this clonotype. The J gene is TRBJ2-7, the V gene TRBV9; no reliable D call. Germline CDR1 SGDLS, CDR2 YYNGEE. Trimming removed 3 bases at V and 2 bases at J, with 9 bases between. There are 13 residues in the CDR3. CDR3 sequence: CASSESEAYEQYF. The CDR3 region has the DNA TGTGCCAGCAGCGAGAGCGAGGCCTACGAGCAGTACTTC.

This clonotype was counted a few times. The rearrangement joins TRBV30 to TRBJ1-4; 9 bases align to TRBD1. From germline, CDR1 is GTSNPN and CDR2 SVGIG (reference sequence). Germline trimming cut 0 bases from V and 6 bases from J; bases unmatched to any gene: 8. CDR3 size: 16 residues. CDR3 nucleotides: TGTGCCTGGAGTGTACGAGGGACAGGGTGGGATGAAAAACTGTTTTTT. Translation gives CAWSVRGTGWDEKLFF.

At least ten counts were recorded for this clonotype. The gene calls are TRBV28 and TRBJ1-2; 8 nucleotides align to TRBD1. Germline CDR1 MDHEN, CDR2 SYDVKM. With 5 bases clipped from V and 4 bases from J, the junction kept 9 bases outside the gene matches. CDR3 size: 15 residues. The chain's CDR3 is CASSPRAGTGYGYTF. The CDR3 DNA is TGTGCCAGCAGTCCACGCGCCGGGACAGGCTATGGCTACACCTTC.